Each of the 15 T cell receptor beta chains below was sequenced from the same sample in a study of CD8 T cells in Susac syndrome. RNA amounts of 0.5 to 1 ug underwent reverse transcription with random hexamers. TCRdb re-derived calls from the immunoSEQ multiplex PCR reads in MiXCR, one entry per CDR3 protein. The profile shows around 230,000 distinct CDR3 sequences, around 96% of them singletons. The material sequenced was CD4+ T cells from PBMCs. The origin of the receptors is a human donor with multiple sclerosis.

This chain uses TRBV3-1 with TRBJ2-7, with D hard to call. Trimming stripped 1 base from V and 1 base from J, with 17 bases between. Germline V gene data show CDR1 as LGHDT and CDR2 as YNNKEL (reference sequence). This CDR3 comprises 17 residues. The CDR3 here is CASSQVTVLTDSYEQYF. CDR3 nucleotide sequence: TGTGCCAGCAGCCAAGTCACGGTTTTAACAGATTCCTACGAGCAGTACTTC.

The rearrangement uses TRBV4-1 and TRBJ2-6; 8 bases agree with TRBD2. The V segment lost 3 bases and the J segment 0 bases; nucleotides outside the gene matches: 7. Germline V lookup: CDR1 MGHRA, CDR2 YSYEKL. CDR3 length: 18 amino acids. The CDR3 nucleotides are TGCGCCAGCAGCCAGCGGGGGGCCGTTTACTCTGGGGCCAACGTCCTGACTTTC. Translated, it gives CASSQRGAVYSGANVLTF.

The chain carries TRBV20-1 and TRBJ2-3; 7 bases match TRBD2. There are 15 residues in the CDR3. After removal of 3 bases from V and 3 bases from J, the junction contained 9 bases not matched to a gene. CDR1 is DFQATT and CDR2 is SNEGSKA in the germline V gene (reference sequence). As DNA, the CDR3 is TGCAGTGCTAGTTTATCTGGGAGGGAGACAGATACGCAGTATTTT. This gives the protein CSASLSGRETDTQYF.

The V and J genes are TRBV4-1 and TRBJ2-7, with a possible D match to TRBD1 (6 bases). Trimming took off 3 bases at V and 0 bases at J, with 12 bases between the two ends. The germline gives CDR1 MGHRA, CDR2 YSYEKL. The CDR3 consists of 15 residues. CDR3 in DNA: TGCGCCAGCAGCCAGTCGTACAGGGACTCCTACGAGCAGTACTTC. Protein sequence: CASSQSYRDSYEQYF.

As DNA, the CDR3 is TGCAGTGCTAGACTCGTTAGGGCGTCGCGCAATGAGCAGTTCTTC. Amino acids: CSARLVRASRNEQFF. This chain connects TRBV20-1 to TRBJ2-1, with unresolved D. The germline V gene has CDR1 DFQATT and CDR2 SNEGSKA (reference sequence). Trimming took off 2 bases at V and 6 bases at J, with 17 bases between the two ends. The CDR3 extends over 15 amino acids.

This clonotype came up once. The V and J genes are TRBV7-9 and TRBJ2-3; maybe TRBD2 (5 bases). Germline lookup yields CDR1 SEHNR and CDR2 FQNEAQ (reference sequence). The CDR3 has 15 amino acids. V gave up 5 bases and J gave up 0 bases, with 12 bases separating them. CDR3 DNA: TGTGCCAGCAGCCTCCGGGGTTCTAGCACAGATACGCAGTATTTT. It yields the protein CASSLRGSSTDTQYF.

V gene TRBV29-1 combines with J gene TRBJ2-5; D remains ambiguous. The CDR3 consists of 13 residues. Trimming removed 2 bases from V and 1 base from J, with 8 bases in between. Germline CDR1 and CDR2: SQVTM and ANQGSEA. The CDR3 reads CSVEFVVQETQYF. CDR3 nucleotide sequence: TGCAGCGTTGAATTTGTAGTCCAAGAGACCCAGTACTTC.

The genes are TRBV14 and TRBJ2-1; D gene unclear. CDR1 SGHDN and CDR2 FVKESK come from the germline V gene. Trimming left V 1 base short and J 6 bases short, with 7 bases between. This CDR3 is 13 amino acids long. The CDR3, as DNA: TGTGCCAGCAGCCAAGTTATCGGCAATGAGCAGTTCTTC. As protein: CASSQVIGNEQFF.

V usage is TRBV30 and J usage is TRBJ2-7, with a possible D match to TRBD1 (5 bases). The germline V gene has CDR1 GTSNPN and CDR2 SVGIG (reference sequence). Trimming took 3 bases from V and 1 from J, leaving 10 bases between them. This CDR3 is built from 13 residues. The DNA of the CDR3 is TGTGCCTGGAGCCGCGACAGATCCTACGAGCAGTACTTC. Amino acids: CAWSRDRSYEQYF.

This rearrangement joins TRBV27 to TRBJ2-7; D might be TRBD1 (6 bases). The V end lost 3 bases, the J end lost 1 base, and 10 bases lay between the germline ends. Germline V gives CDR1 MNHEY, CDR2 SMNVEV (reference sequence). The CDR3 runs to 14 residues. CDR3 bases: TGTGCCAGCAGTTTCTCTACAGGGTCCTACGAGCAGTACTTC. Amino acids: CASSFSTGSYEQYF.

This clonotype has a handful of counts. The chain couples TRBV20-1 to TRBJ2-7; TRBD1 might be the D (7 bases). The CDR3 consists of 13 residues. Trimming left V 2 bases short and J 1 base short, with 9 bases between. Germline V gene lookup returns CDR1 DFQATT and CDR2 SNEGSKA (reference sequence). Here the CDR3 DNA reads TGCAGTGCTAGACAGGGGGGATCCTACGAGCAGTACTTC. Translation gives CSARQGGSYEQYF.

V usage is TRBV3-1 and J usage is TRBJ2-1; weak D call: TRBD2 (7 bases). V was clipped by 5 bases and J by 14 bases, with 16 bases between them. The length of the CDR3 is 12 residues. The V gene's germline CDR1 is LGHDT and CDR2 YNNKEL (reference sequence). CDR3 sequence reads: CASSAEGGPEFF. The CDR3 region has the DNA TGTGCCAGCAGCGCGGAGGGGGGGCCAGAGTTCTTC.

The rearrangement joins TRBV2 to TRBJ2-3, with 7 nucleotides matching TRBD1. CDR3 length equals 15 residues. The ends lost 6 bases at V and 2 bases at J; junction bases unmatched: 8. The germline V gene encodes CDR1 SNHLY and CDR2 FYNNEI. Here the CDR3 reads CASRTGYGNTDTQYF. Here the CDR3 DNA reads TGTGCCAGCAGGACAGGGTACGGGAACACAGATACGCAGTATTTT. The full variable domain, rest sourced from reference TRBV2 and TRBJ2-3, is EPEVTQTPSHQVTQMGQEVILRCVPISNHLYFYWYRQILGQKVEFLVSFYNNEISEKSEIFDDQFSVERPDGSNFTLKIRSTKLEDSAMYFCASRTGYGNTDTQYFGPGTRLTVL.

The V gene is TRBV7-8, the J gene TRBJ2-1; TRBD2 might be the D (6 bases). Trimming stripped 1 base from V and 6 bases from J, with 7 bases between. The V gene's germline CDR1 is SGHVS and CDR2 FQNEAQ. The CDR3 has 13 residues. The CDR3 is CASSLVEGNEQFF. The DNA for the CDR3 is TGTGCCAGCAGCTTAGTGGAGGGCAATGAGCAGTTCTTC.

The chain recombines TRBV15 with TRBJ2-7; 11 nucleotides agree with TRBD2. Germline CDR1 and CDR2: LNHNV and YYDKDF (reference sequence). This CDR3 region has 16 residues. J lost 5 bases, V lost 1 base, and 7 bases had no gene match. This CDR3 reads CATSRGLAGYLDEQYF. Here the CDR3 DNA reads TGTGCCACCAGCAGAGGACTAGCGGGATATCTGGACGAGCAGTACTTC.